This TCR beta chain was sequenced during a study of CD8 T cells in ankylosing spondylitis. Study findings and constraints: Seemingly distinctive of ankylosing spondylitis blood was a TCR beta motif formed by eight highly homologous variants.

The germline gives CDR1 MNHEY, CDR2 SMNVEV (reference sequence). There are 16 residues in the CDR3. Between the trimmed V and J ends, which lost 5 bases and 6 bases, there was a span of 19 bases. Quantitative barcoded 5'-RACE was used to prepare TCR beta libraries. TCRdb reanalysed the 5' RACE reads using MiXCR and keeps one entry per CDR3 protein. Of around 490,000 distinct CDR3 sequences in the sample, about 5.4% were seen once. In its sample, this clonotype was seen once. Its antigen is not known. A much bigger clone sits one base away, suggesting this may be a read error. The chain links TRBV27 to TRBJ2-2; possible D gene TRBD1, 5 bases. The sample consisted of blood, either unsorted or a sorted T cell fraction (not recorded which). This TCR was recovered from a male donor with ankylosing spondylitis. CDR3 region: CASSLTAGSNAGELFF. The CDR3 region has the DNA TGTGCCAGCAGTCTGACAGCAGGCTCTAACGCCGGGGAGCTGTTTTTT.